This T cell receptor beta chain was profiled in a study of blood T cells in healthy people across ages. The study, taken as a whole, reports: Older individuals had lower TCR beta diversity per million T cells (the decline was roughly linear). Versus aged donors, long-lived donors had higher diversity and more naive CD4+ cells.

As to this clonotype: The antigen remains undetermined.

Primed by a sample-barcoded 5' primer and a J-beta primer mix, a second PCR proceeded for about 6 to 12 cycles. A template-switch adaptor that had 12 random nucleotides put a tag on each cDNA molecule. TCRdb processed the 5' RACE reads anew with MiXCR; each CDR3 protein has one entry. The sample lists 650,000 to 1,000,000 distinct CDR3 sequences, about 37% occurring once. Sequences were obtained from blood. This receptor was obtained from a man between 18 and 35 years old in good health.

This CDR3 reads CASTLTSGDYNEQFF. CDR3 in DNA: TGTGCCAGTACCTTGACTAGCGGGGACTACAATGAGCAGTTCTTC. V gene TRBV19 combines with J gene TRBJ2-1; TRBD2 matches 11 bases. CDR3 length equals 15 residues. V shed 7 bases, J shed 3 bases, and the junction held 5 bases outside the gene matches. Germline V CDR1 and CDR2: LNHDA, SQIVND (reference sequence).